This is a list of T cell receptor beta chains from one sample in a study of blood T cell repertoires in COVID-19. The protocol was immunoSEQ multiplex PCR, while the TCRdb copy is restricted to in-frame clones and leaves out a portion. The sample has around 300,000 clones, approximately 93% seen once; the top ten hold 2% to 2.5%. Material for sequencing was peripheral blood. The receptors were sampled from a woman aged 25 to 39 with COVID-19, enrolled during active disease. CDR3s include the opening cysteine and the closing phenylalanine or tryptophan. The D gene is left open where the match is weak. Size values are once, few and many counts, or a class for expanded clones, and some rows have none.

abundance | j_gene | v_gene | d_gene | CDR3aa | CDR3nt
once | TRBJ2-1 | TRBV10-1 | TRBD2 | CASSEGTSVDTEQFF | TGCGCCAGCAGTGAGGGGACTAGCGTCGACACTGAGCAGTTCTTC
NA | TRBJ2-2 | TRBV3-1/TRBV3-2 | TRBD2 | CASSQGDSGYPGELFF | TGTGCCAGCAGCCAAGGGGATAGCGGGTACCCCGGGGAGCTGTTTTTT
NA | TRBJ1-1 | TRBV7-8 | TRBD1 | CASSSPTGQANTEAFF | TGTGCCAGCAGCTCACCAACGGGACAGGCTAACACTGAAGCTTTCTTT
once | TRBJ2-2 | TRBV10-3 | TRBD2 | CAITRDNRTSGKGTGELFF | TGTGCCATCACCCGGGACAACCGGACTAGCGGGAAGGGTACCGGGGAGCTGTTTTTT
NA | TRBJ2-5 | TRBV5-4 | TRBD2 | CASSSLAGGSETQYF | TGTGCCAGCAGCTCCCTAGCGGGAGGCTCTGAGACCCAGTACTTC
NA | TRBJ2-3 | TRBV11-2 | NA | CASSLGGGTTDTQYF | TGTGCCAGCAGCTTAGGTGGGGGGACCACAGATACGCAGTATTTT
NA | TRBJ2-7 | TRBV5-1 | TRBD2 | CASNSGLATYEQYF | TGCGCCAGCAACTCGGGACTAGCCACCTACGAGCAGTACTTC
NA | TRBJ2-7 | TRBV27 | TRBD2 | CASSARTSRYEQYF | TGTGCCAGCAGTGCGAGGACTAGTCGGTACGAGCAGTACTTC
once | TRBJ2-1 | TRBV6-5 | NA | CASSQQNEQFF | TGTGCCAGCAGTCAACAGAATGAGCAGTTCTTC
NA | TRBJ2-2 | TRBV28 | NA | CASSLVSGRRGELFF | TGTGCCAGCAGTTTAGTAAGTGGGAGGCGAGGGGAGCTGTTTTTT